A single sample is the source of the 17 T cell receptor beta chains below, sequenced in a study of blood T cell repertoires in COVID-19. Clones were read by immunoSEQ multiplex PCR, and TCRdb kept only the in-frame ones, dropping some. Of about 500,000 clones listed, roughly 89% were seen once; the top ten hold less than 9%. Sequenced material: peripheral blood. Every receptor here comes from a woman between 45 and 60 years old with COVID-19, enrolled during active disease.

The chain joins TRBV6-5 to TRBJ2-3, with D possibly being TRBD1 (6 bases). V lost 6 bases and J lost 5, with 9 bases in between. Germline assignment: CDR1 MNHEY and CDR2 SVGAGI. The CDR3 extends over 12 amino acids. The CDR3 DNA reads as TGTGCCAGCAGACGGGGACAAGATACGCAGTATTTT. Encoded protein: CASRRGQDTQYF.

The rearrangement joins TRBV5-1 to TRBJ2-3; D may be TRBD2 (7 bases). In germline, CDR1 is SGHRS, CDR2 YFSETQ. The V gene lost 0 bases and the J gene lost 8 bases, with 25 bases spanning the gap. The CDR3 totals 18 residues. Written as DNA, the CDR3 is TGCGCCAGCAGCTTGGAGTTCGGCCGGGGGGCCGCCGCTGGTACGCAGTATTTT. Translation: CASSLEFGRGAAAGTQYF. Combining the CDR3 with reference TRBV5-1 and TRBJ2-3 gives the whole variable domain KAGVTQTPRYLIKTRGQQVTLSCSPISGHRSVSWYQQTPGQGLQFLFEYFSETQRNKGNFPGRFSGRQFSNSRSEMNVSTLELGDSALYLCASSLEFGRGAAAGTQYFGPGTRLTVL.

The table lists this clone with a count of one. This chain uses TRBV27 with TRBJ1-5; the D is unclear. V was trimmed by 3 bases and J by 1 base, leaving 7 bases between them. Germline-derived CDR1 and CDR2 are MNHEY and SMNVEV (reference sequence). This CDR3 region has 14 residues. This CDR3 reads CASSLAYSNQPQHF. Here the CDR3 DNA reads TGTGCCAGCAGTTTGGCTTACAGCAATCAGCCCCAGCATTTT.

This sequence joins TRBV5-6 and TRBJ1-5, with 9 nucleotides matching TRBD1. With V trimmed by 0 bases and J by 5 bases, 3 bases remained unmatched. The germline V gene has CDR1 SGHDT and CDR2 YYEEEE. The CDR3 is 15 residues long. Here the CDR3 DNA reads TGTGCCAGCAGCTTGGGGACAGGGGCATATCAGCCCCAGCATTTT. It is translated as CASSLGTGAYQPQHF.

The chain links TRBV6-5 to TRBJ1-1; unclear D gene. V was trimmed by 5 bases and J by 4 bases, leaving 17 bases between them. The germline V gene encodes CDR1 MNHEY and CDR2 SVGAGI. This CDR3 has 15 amino acids. In nucleotides, the CDR3 is TGTGCCAGCAGTCTCTCGGGAAGGGTGGCCACTGAAGCTTTCTTT. Encoded protein: CASSLSGRVATEAFF.

The V call is TRBV18, the J call TRBJ1-2, with D perhaps TRBD1 (6 bases). The CDR3 contains 17 residues. Trimming took 3 bases from V and 2 from J, leaving 19 bases between them. From germline, CDR1 is KGHSH and CDR2 LQKENI. The CDR3 region has the DNA TGTGCCAGCTCACCCCGACAGGAACCCGACTCAAACTATGGCTACACCTTC. Residues: CASSPRQEPDSNYGYTF. The full variable domain, its missing parts supplied by reference TRBV18 and TRBJ1-2, is NAGVMQNPRHLVRRRGQEARLRCSPMKGHSHVYWYRQLPEEGLKFMVYLQKENIIDESGMPKERFSAEFPKEGPSILRIQQVVRGDSAAYFCASSPRQEPDSNYGYTFGSGTRLTVV.

The gene calls are TRBV13 and TRBJ1-1, with D possibly matching TRBD1 (5 bases). The CDR3 spans 15 residues. Trimming shortened V by 5 bases and J by 0 bases, and 13 bases separated the two germline ends. Germline-derived CDR1 and CDR2 are PRHDT and FYEKMQ (reference sequence). The CDR3 coding sequence is TGTGCCAGCAGCCGGTCATGGGGGGTGAACACTGAAGCTTTCTTT. This sequence encodes CASSRSWGVNTEAFF.

The chain has TRBV29-1 and TRBJ2-6; 8 nucleotides agree with TRBD1. The CDR3 is 18 amino acids. Trimming cost V 1 base and J 1 base; bases outside gene matches: 9. Germline V gene sequence: CDR1 SQVTM, CDR2 ANQGSEA. CDR3 sequence (DNA): TGCAGCGTTGAAGTTACACAGGGGGGATCTTCTGGGGCCAACGTCCTGACTTTC. Encoded protein: CSVEVTQGGSSGANVLTF.

The chain recombines TRBV28 with TRBJ2-5; D is possibly TRBD2 (6 bases). The ends were cut back, 6 bases at V and 5 bases at J, with 16 bases in the middle. From germline, CDR1 is MDHEN and CDR2 SYDVKM. This CDR3 region has 14 residues. The CDR3 here is CASSPFRGWETQYF. For the CDR3, the DNA is TGTGCCAGCAGCCCCTTTCGGGGGTGGGAGACCCAGTACTTC.

The gene calls are TRBV6-2 or TRBV6-3 and TRBJ2-3, with D maybe TRBD2 (7 bases). The V gene lost 2 bases and the J gene lost 6 bases, with 15 bases spanning the gap. The CDR3 sequence is 15 residues long. Germline V gives CDR1 MNHEY, CDR2 SVGEGT. The CDR3 spells CASSYRGAILDTQYF. DNA of the CDR3: TGTGCCAGCAGTTACCGGGGGGCCATTTTGGATACGCAGTATTTT.

The chain is built from TRBV5-1 and TRBJ2-1, with 9 bases that match TRBD2. The V gene's germline CDR1 is SGHRS and CDR2 YFSETQ. The length of the CDR3 is 16 residues. J gave up 7 bases and V 0 bases, and 8 bases lay outside the gene matches. The CDR3 spells CASSLGGGGAVNEQFF. The DNA for the CDR3 is TGCGCCAGCAGCTTGGGAGGCGGGGGGGCCGTGAATGAGCAGTTCTTC.

J is TRBJ1-1 and V is TRBV6-5; 8 nucleotides match TRBD1. The CDR3 extends over 15 amino acids. CDR1 and CDR2 from the germline V gene are MNHEY and SVGAGI. V lost 11 bases, J lost 4 bases, and 15 bases stayed unmatched. The CDR3 DNA sequence: TGTGCCGGGGGGAGGACAGGGTGGGGAAGCACTGAAGCTTTCTTT. This gives the protein CAGGRTGWGSTEAFF.

This clone was seen only once. The chain employs TRBV5-3 and TRBJ1-4; weak D call: TRBD1 (5 bases). TRBV5-3 is an open reading frame whose function is uncertain. There are 15 residues in the CDR3. V shed 2 bases and J shed 4 bases, with 12 bases lying between them. CDR3 protein: CARSFGGTDNEKLFF. The CDR3 DNA sequence: TGTGCCAGAAGCTTTGGAGGGACCGATAATGAAAAACTGTTTTTT.

V is TRBV19 and J is TRBJ1-5, with TRBD1 matching 9 bases. This CDR3 comprises 18 residues. With 7 bases clipped from V and 3 bases from J, the junction kept 16 bases outside the gene matches. Germline values: CDR1 LNHDA, CDR2 SQIVND (reference sequence). In nucleotides, the CDR3 is TGTGCCAGTAAGTCGGGACAGGGTGTAAAGCGGGCCAATCAGCCCCAGCATTTT. Translating gives CASKSGQGVKRANQPQHF. Drawing the rest from reference TRBV19 and TRBJ1-5, the complete variable domain is DGGITQSPKYLFRKEGQNVTLSCEQNLNHDAMYWYRQDPGQGLRLIYYSQIVNDFQKGDIAEGYSVSREKKESFPLTVTSAQKNPTAFYLCASKSGQGVKRANQPQHFGDGTRLSIL.

V gene TRBV6-1 combines with J gene TRBJ1-5; 8 bases are a match to TRBD1. Germline CDR1 MNHNS, CDR2 SASEGT. This CDR3 has 14 amino acids. The V segment lost 3 bases and the J segment 6 bases; nucleotides outside the gene matches: 4. The CDR3 reads CASSERRGLQPQHF. The CDR3 coding sequence is TGTGCCAGCAGTGAGCGCAGGGGGCTTCAGCCCCAGCATTTT.

This clone was recorded only once. The chain joins TRBV4-1 to TRBJ2-1; D might be TRBD1 (6 bases). Germline V CDR1 and CDR2: MGHRA, YSYEKL. V lost 6 bases and J lost 0, with 12 bases in between. The CDR3 spans 15 residues. In DNA form, the CDR3 reads TGCGCCAGCAGGCACAGGGATAGCTCCTACAATGAGCAGTTCTTC. Residues: CASRHRDSSYNEQFF.

The chain links TRBV7-9 to TRBJ1-1; the match to TRBD1 covers 8 bases. This CDR3 contains 17 residues. Germline trimming cut 1 base from V and 4 bases from J; bases unmatched to any gene: 11. The V gene's germline CDR1 is SEHNR and CDR2 FQNEAQ (reference sequence). CDR3 nucleotides: TGTGCCAGCAGCTTAGGAAACTTCGGACAGGGCGTCACTGAAGCTTTCTTT. The encoded protein is CASSLGNFGQGVTEAFF.